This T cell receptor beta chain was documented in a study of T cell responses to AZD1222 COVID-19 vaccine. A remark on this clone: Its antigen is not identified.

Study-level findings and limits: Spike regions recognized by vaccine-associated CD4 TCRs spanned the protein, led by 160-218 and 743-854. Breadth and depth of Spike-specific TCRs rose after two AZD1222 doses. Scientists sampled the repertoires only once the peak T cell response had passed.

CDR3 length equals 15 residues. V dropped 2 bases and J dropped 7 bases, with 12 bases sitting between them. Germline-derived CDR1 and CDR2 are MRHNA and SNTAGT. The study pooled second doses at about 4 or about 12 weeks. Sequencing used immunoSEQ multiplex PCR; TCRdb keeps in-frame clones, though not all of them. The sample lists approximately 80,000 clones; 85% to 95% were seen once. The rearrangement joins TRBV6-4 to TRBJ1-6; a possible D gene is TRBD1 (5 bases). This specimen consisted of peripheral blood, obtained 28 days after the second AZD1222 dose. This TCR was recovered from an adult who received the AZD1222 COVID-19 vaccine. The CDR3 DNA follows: TGTGCCAGCAGTGACCTGGGTGGGGACAATTCACCCCTCCACTTT. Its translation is CASSDLGGDNSPLHF.